This T cell receptor (beta chain) was recorded in a study of spatial heterogeneity in lung cancer (dated by TCRdb to about 2019). Notes on the research overall: Beta-chain transcripts were consistently detected in greater numbers than alpha-chain transcripts, which likely reflects a higher abundance of beta-chain transcripts. In tumor regions, TCR transcript counts showed a strong correlation with a T cell transcriptional module score derived from matched bulk RNA-seq. In the raw uncorrected reads, each unique combination of TCR and UMI appeared more than ten times on average. TCR alpha and beta repertoires were quantitatively compared across multiple tumor regions, matched nontumor lung and blood in non-small cell lung cancer. The study linked features of the TCR repertoire to counts of nonsynonymous mutations, which were determined by whole-exome sequencing of tumor tissue. Both alpha and beta chains were TCR-sequenced in approximately 220 tumor regions, 64 matched nontumor lung samples and more than 50 PBMC samples obtained at surgery. Overall results and qualifications from the work: The tumor nonsynonymous mutation count correlated with the number of expanded alpha and beta TCRs within the tumor. Estimated TCR-seq coverage of tumor T cells was only roughly 7% for alpha chains and about 14% for beta chains. Additional single-cell paired TCR alpha and beta sequencing was considered necessary to confirm, at a functional level, the hypothesis that regional TCRs recognize regional mutations. Counts of ubiquitous and regional expanded TCRs correlated with counts of ubiquitous and regional nonsynonymous mutations, respectively.

Libraries were built with 5' RACE. Sequencing took place on a NextSeq 500. To allow correction of PCR and sequencing errors, the TCR library protocol tagged every TCR cDNA molecule with a unique molecular identifier. The study's own analysis went as follows. TCR identification, UMI-based error correction and CDR3 extraction were all carried out with Decombinator tools. TCRs above a frequency of 2 per 1,000, corresponding to the top 1% of the tumor frequency distribution, were defined as expanded. Expanded tumor TCRs were classed as regional if statistically deemed absent (corrected P<0.05) from at least one tumor region, otherwise ubiquitous. Renyi diversity was calculated using the R vegan package after each repertoire was subsampled 100 times to 5,000 TCRs. CDR3 similarity networks were built from amino acid triplet string-kernel similarity, with CDR3s being connected when pairwise similarity was above 0.82. TCRdb reran the public reads through fastp at Q25 and MiXCR, keeping productive beta chains. When rows share a CDR3 protein, they turn into one entry using the most common DNA and genes. None of the V and J calls come from the authors' own analysis; TCRdb made them. The sample contains 10,000 to 15,000 distinct CDR3 sequences, 6% to 8.5% of them found a single time. The ten biggest clones cover more than 3% of the sample.

The meaning of the sample's time point label: sample taken at primary tumor resection. Donors were around 71 patients with early-stage, untreated non-small cell lung cancer from the lung TRACERx cohort. TCR sequencing used whole RNA extracted from tumor and nontumor lung tissue, or from cryopreserved PBMC samples, without cell sorting. Only patients for whom sufficient RNA was available from at least two tumor regions were selected for TCR sequencing. Before being selected, tumor and adjacent nontumor lung specimens were reviewed by a lung pathologist. This clonotype was detected ten times or more. Which antigen it targets is not known. No much larger clone is present one base from it, and per-base qualities are unavailable. The TCR originated in a female donor with early-stage non-small cell lung cancer. The sequences come from lung tumor tissue, collected at surgery.

The sequenced DNA: TGCAGTGCTAGGTCCCAGAGCAGCACAGATACGCAGTATTTT. Its amino acids are CSARSQSSTDTQYF. The V and J segments used are TRBV20-1 and TRBJ2-3; confidence is insufficient to name the D gene. The CDR3 goes from the cysteine to the phenylalanine over 14 residues. The only DNA kept is the CDR3, 42 bases in frame from the first base. Based on the germline V gene (reference sequence), the CDR1 and CDR2 sequences are DFQATT and SNEGSKA. V and J are truncated by 3 bases and 0 bases respectively, leaving an intervening sequence of 10 bases.